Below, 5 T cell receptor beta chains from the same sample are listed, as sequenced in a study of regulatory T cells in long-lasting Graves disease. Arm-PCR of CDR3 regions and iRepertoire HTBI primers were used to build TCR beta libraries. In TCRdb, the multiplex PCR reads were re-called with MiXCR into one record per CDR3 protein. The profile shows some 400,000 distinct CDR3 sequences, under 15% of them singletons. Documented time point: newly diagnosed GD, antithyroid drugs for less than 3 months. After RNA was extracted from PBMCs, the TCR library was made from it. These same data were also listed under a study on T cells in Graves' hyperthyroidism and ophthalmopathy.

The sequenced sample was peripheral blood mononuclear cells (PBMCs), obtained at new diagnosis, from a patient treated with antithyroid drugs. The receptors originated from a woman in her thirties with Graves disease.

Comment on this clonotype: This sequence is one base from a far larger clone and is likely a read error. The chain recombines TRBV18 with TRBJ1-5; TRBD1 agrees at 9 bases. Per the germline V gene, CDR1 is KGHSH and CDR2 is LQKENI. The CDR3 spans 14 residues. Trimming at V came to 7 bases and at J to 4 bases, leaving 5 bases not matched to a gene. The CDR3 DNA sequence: TGTGCCAGCTGCCCCGGGACAGGGAATCAGCCCCAGCATTTT. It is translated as CASCPGTGNQPQHF.

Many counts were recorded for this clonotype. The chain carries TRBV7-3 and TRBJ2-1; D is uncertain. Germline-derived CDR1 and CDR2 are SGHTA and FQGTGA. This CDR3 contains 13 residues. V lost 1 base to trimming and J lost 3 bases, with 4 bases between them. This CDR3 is CASSLRLYNEQFF. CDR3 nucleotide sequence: TGTGCCAGCAGCTTAAGACTCTACAATGAGCAGTTCTTC.

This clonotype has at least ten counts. The CDR3 nucleotides are TGTGCCAGCAGTTTACGGGGGGCGAGTAGCACTGAAGCTTTCTTT. It encodes CASSLRGASSTEAFF. The chain links TRBV12-3 or TRBV12-4 to TRBJ1-1; possible D gene TRBD1, 6 bases. This CDR3 contains 15 residues. V lost 2 bases and J lost 4, with 14 bases in between.

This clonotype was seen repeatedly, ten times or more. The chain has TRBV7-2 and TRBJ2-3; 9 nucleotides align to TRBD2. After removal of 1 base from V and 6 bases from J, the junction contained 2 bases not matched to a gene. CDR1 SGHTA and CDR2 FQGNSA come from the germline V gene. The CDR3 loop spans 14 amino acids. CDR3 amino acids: CASSLGSGSDTQYF. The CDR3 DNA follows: TGTGCCAGCAGCTTAGGTAGCGGGAGCGATACGCAGTATTTT.

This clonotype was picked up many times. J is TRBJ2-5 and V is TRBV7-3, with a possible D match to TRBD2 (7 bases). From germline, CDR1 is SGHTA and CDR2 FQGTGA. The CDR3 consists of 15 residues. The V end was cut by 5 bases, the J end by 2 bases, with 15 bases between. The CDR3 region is CASSLGGGAQETQYF. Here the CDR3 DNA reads TGTGCCAGCAGCCTTGGGGGGGGGGCTCAAGAGACCCAGTACTTC.